One and the same sample provided the 14 T cell receptor beta chains below, sequenced in a study of metastatic and nonmetastatic thyroid tumors. Via MiXCR, TCRdb re-called the PCR reads. This table has approximately 16,000 clones, around 28% appearing once. All patients reached thyroid surgery having received no treatment beforehand. The sample was tumor tissue. Source of these receptors: a male donor with papillary thyroid cancer or a benign thyroid nodule (not recorded which). Some clones in this sample may be carry-over from other donors' samples.

The table lists this clone with many counts. This chain links TRBV6-1 with TRBJ2-6; no definite D call. This CDR3 has 14 amino acids. CDR1 and CDR2 (germline): MNHNS, SASEGT. Trimming took 6 bases from V and 2 from J, leaving 8 bases between them. The CDR3 bases are TGTGCCAGCAGCTACAGTACTGGGGCCAACGTCCTGACTTTC. This gives the protein CASSYSTGANVLTF.

This clone was picked up a small number of times. The V and J genes are TRBV27 and TRBJ2-7; 10 nucleotides line up with TRBD1. CDR1 and CDR2 (germline): MNHEY, SMNVEV (reference sequence). Trimming at V came to 6 bases and at J to 4 bases, leaving 6 bases not matched to a gene. The CDR3 extends over 14 amino acids. The CDR3 is CASSRQGAGYEQYF. The CDR3 bases are TGTGCCAGCAGCCGACAGGGGGCCGGGTACGAGCAGTACTTC.

This clone was found many times. A much larger clone differs from this one at a single base, so this may be a read error. The gene calls are TRBV12-3 or TRBV12-4 and TRBJ2-5, with 11 bases lining up with TRBD1. The CDR3 totals 15 residues. Germline trimming cut 11 bases from V and 5 bases from J; bases unmatched to any gene: 13. The CDR3 region has the DNA TGTGCCGGCAAATCCGGGGACAGGGGGTGGGAGACCCAGTACTTC. This translates into CAGKSGDRGWETQYF.

In the case of this clone: Other DNA sequences in the same sample also yield this CDR3. The rearrangement joins TRBV7-2 to TRBJ2-7; TRBD2 agrees at 9 bases. The V gene end was trimmed by 5 bases and the J gene end by 2 bases; junction bases not matched to a gene: 4. Germline-derived CDR1 and CDR2 are SGHTA and FQGNSA. The CDR3 contains 14 residues. CDR3 bases: TGTGCCAGCAGCCCGGGACTAGCCCCCTACGAGCAGTACTTC. Translating it yields CASSPGLAPYEQYF.

This clone was seen many times. The CDR3 sequence is CASSLRTVGATGELFF. CDR3 DNA sequence: TGTGCCAGCAGCCTCAGGACAGTGGGGGCCACCGGGGAGCTGTTTTTT. This chain uses TRBV9 with TRBJ2-2, with D possibly matching TRBD1 (6 bases). Germline V gene data show CDR1 as SGDLS and CDR2 as YYNGEE. The V end was cut by 4 bases, the J end by 4 bases, with 17 bases between. The CDR3 covers 16 residues.

J is TRBJ2-1 and V is TRBV7-2; 11 bases agree with TRBD2. Germline lookup yields CDR1 SGHTA and CDR2 FQGNSA. Trimming cost V 2 bases and J 4 bases; bases outside gene matches: 7. This CDR3 has 17 residues. This CDR3 is CASSLSPGTSGYNEQFF. In nucleotides, the CDR3 is TGTGCCAGCAGCTTATCGCCGGGGACTAGCGGATACAATGAGCAGTTCTTC.

The J gene is TRBJ2-7, the V gene TRBV20-1; 9 bases match TRBD1. With 6 bases clipped from V and 3 bases from J, the junction kept 6 bases outside the gene matches. From germline, CDR1 is DFQATT and CDR2 SNEGSKA (reference sequence). The CDR3 loop spans 13 amino acids. As DNA, the CDR3 is TGCAGTGCCGTCCCGGGACAGGGCTACGAGCAGTACTTC. Translation gives CSAVPGQGYEQYF.

This clone is medium-sized. The V and J genes are TRBV7-2 and TRBJ2-7; D unclear. The CDR3 runs 13 residues. Per germline, CDR1 SGHTA and CDR2 FQGNSA. V shed 3 bases and J shed 2 bases, with 8 bases lying between them. In DNA, the CDR3 is TGTGCCAGCAGCTTGGGCAAAACCTACGAGCAGTACTTC. It yields the protein CASSLGKTYEQYF.

This clone has a single count. The rearrangement links TRBV4-1 to TRBJ1-2; D is unclear. The CDR3 runs to 13 residues. The ends were cut back, 1 base at V and 4 bases at J, with 7 bases in the middle. The germline V gene encodes CDR1 MGHRA and CDR2 YSYEKL. CDR3: CASSQGLGYGYTF. DNA for the CDR3: TGCGCCAGCAGCCAAGGGTTGGGCTATGGCTACACCTTC.

By sample fraction, this clone is medium-sized (0.01 to 0.1%). The rearrangement joins TRBV6-6 to TRBJ1-5, with a weak D call TRBD1 (5 bases). Germline CDR1 is MNHNY and CDR2 is SVGAGI (reference sequence). This CDR3 contains 14 residues. With 2 bases removed from V and 6 bases from J, the gap between germline ends came to 11 bases. CDR3 in DNA: TGTGCCAGCAGTTACCGGGGGTTTGGTCAGCCCCAGCATTTT. Translated, it gives CASSYRGFGQPQHF.

This clone appeared many times. Other DNA sequences from this sample encode an identical CDR3 as well. The CDR3: CASGLATETYGYTF. In DNA form, the CDR3 reads TGTGCTAGTGGTTTGGCGACGGAGACCTATGGCTACACCTTC. V usage is TRBV12-5 and J usage is TRBJ1-2; D remains ambiguous. Germline values: CDR1 LGHNT, CDR2 FRNRAP. The V end lost 1 base, the J end lost 4 bases, and 10 bases lay between the germline ends. The CDR3 totals 14 residues.

The gene calls are TRBV2 and TRBJ2-3; no clear D. From germline, CDR1 is SNHLY and CDR2 FYNNEI. This CDR3 spans 13 amino acids. Trimming stripped 4 bases from V and 0 bases from J, with 5 bases between. The CDR3 reads CASSVASTDTQYF. CDR3 DNA: TGTGCCAGCAGTGTTGCTAGCACAGATACGCAGTATTTT.

This clone was seen at least ten times. In the same sample, other DNA sequences code for this CDR3. The chain employs TRBV18 and TRBJ2-5; D is ambiguous. Germline assignment: CDR1 KGHSH and CDR2 LQKENI. Trimming took off 8 bases at V and 4 bases at J, with 8 bases between the two ends. There are 11 residues in the CDR3. For the CDR3, the DNA is TGTGCCAGCCCTGTTCCAGAGACCCAGTACTTC. Translation gives CASPVPETQYF.

This clone was observed a single time. This chain's CDR3 is CAWSPNTDTQYF. CDR3 DNA: TGTGCCTGGAGTCCAAACACAGATACGCAGTATTTT. The V and J genes are TRBV30 and TRBJ2-3; unclear D gene. Germline V lookup: CDR1 GTSNPN, CDR2 SVGIG (reference sequence). The CDR3 has 12 amino acids. Trimming pared 2 bases from V and 2 bases from J, leaving 5 bases between. The whole variable domain, filled in from reference TRBV30 and TRBJ2-3, reads SQTIHQWPATLVQPVGSPLSLECTVEGTSNPNLYWYRQAAGRGLQLLFYSVGIGQISSEVPQNLSASRPQDRQFILSSKKLLLSDSGFYLCAWSPNTDTQYFGPGTRLTVL.